These 24 T cell receptor beta chains share one sample of origin, sequenced in a study of shared clonotypes between healthy human individuals. Terminally differentiated effector memory CD45RA+ cells were left out of the naive CD8 fraction, which was CD45RO-negative and positively selected for CCR7. TCRdb's copy holds only in-frame clones and misses some; the assay was immunoSEQ multiplex PCR. Counted here are 2 million to 2.5 million clones, about 95% occurring once; the ten biggest clones make up more than 0.95%. The source material was naive CD8+ T cells sorted from blood. These receptors were collected from a man between 18 and 29 years old in good health.

This chain links TRBV11-3 with TRBJ2-1; perhaps D is TRBD1 or TRBD2 (5 bases each). Germline CDR1 and CDR2: SGHNT and YENEEA. This CDR3 region has 17 residues. V was trimmed by 5 bases and J by 4 bases, leaving 21 bases between them. CDR3 sequence (DNA): TGTGCCAGCAGCACCCAGGGACGCTGCCGGCCATACAATGAGCAGTTCTTC. Translated: CASSTQGRCRPYNEQFF.

The rearrangement uses TRBV6-1 and TRBJ2-3; possibly TRBD1 or TRBD2 for D (5 bases each). The germline V gene has CDR1 MNHNS and CDR2 SASEGT. Deletions cut 7 bases from V and 4 bases from J, with 18 bases between. The length of the CDR3 is 15 residues. Here the CDR3 DNA reads TGTGCCAGCATTAAAGCCCGTTGGGGGTCAGATACGCAGTATTTT. Its protein is CASIKARWGSDTQYF.

The chain recombines TRBV13 with TRBJ2-7; 8 bases agree with TRBD1. V lost 5 bases, J lost 2 bases, and 11 bases stayed unmatched. CDR1 is PRHDT, CDR2 FYEKMQ, per germline (reference sequence). CDR3 length: 16 amino acids. CDR3 protein: CASSGDATGVPYEQYF. CDR3 bases: TGTGCCAGCAGCGGAGACGCGACAGGGGTTCCCTACGAGCAGTACTTC.

In its sample, this clone was seen once. This sample includes further DNA sequences coding for the same CDR3. The chain uses TRBV9 and TRBJ1-5; TRBD1 might be the D (5 bases). Trimming took off 3 bases at V and 2 bases at J, with 9 bases between the two ends. This CDR3 has 14 residues. Per germline, CDR1 SGDLS and CDR2 YYNGEE. Here the CDR3 reads CASSAGTGNQPQHF. Here the CDR3 DNA reads TGTGCCAGCAGCGCGGGGACGGGCAATCAGCCCCAGCATTTT. The full variable domain, rest sourced from reference TRBV9 and TRBJ1-5, is DSGVTQTPKHLITATGQRVTLRCSPRSGDLSVYWYQQSLDQGLQFLIQYYNGEERAKGNILERFSAQQFPDLHSELNLSSLELGDSALYFCASSAGTGNQPQHFGDGTRLSIL.

The chain carries TRBV4-1 and TRBJ2-7, with unresolved D. The ends were cut back, 0 bases at V and 7 bases at J, with 13 bases in the middle. In germline, CDR1 is MGHRA, CDR2 YSYEKL. The CDR3 is made up of 14 amino acids. The CDR3 coding sequence is TGCGCCAGCAGCCAAGAGCCTGACCCTAGGGAGCAGTACTTC. It encodes CASSQEPDPREQYF.

This clone was picked up one time. The chain has TRBV9 and TRBJ1-1; D remains unclear. Trimming pared 0 bases from V and 2 bases from J, leaving 11 bases between. This CDR3 contains 15 residues. CDR1 and CDR2 from the germline V gene are SGDLS and YYNGEE. In DNA, the CDR3 is TGTGCCAGCAGCGTAGGATATTTCCCCAACACTGAAGCTTTCTTT. Amino acid sequence: CASSVGYFPNTEAFF.

There are a few counts of this clone. The chain is built from TRBV11-2 and TRBJ2-3; a possible D gene is TRBD1 (6 bases). V lost 2 bases to trimming and J lost 6 bases, with 12 bases between them. The CDR3 runs to 14 residues. Per germline, CDR1 SGHAT and CDR2 FQNNGV. CDR3 nucleotides: TGTGCCAGCAGCTTAAGGGGAAGGGGGGATACGCAGTATTTT. Protein product: CASSLRGRGDTQYF.

This chain links TRBV6-1 with TRBJ2-7; tentative D call: TRBD1 (5 bases). The V gene lost 8 bases and the J gene lost 1 base, with 9 bases spanning the gap. CDR3 length: 12 residues. The germline V gene encodes CDR1 MNHNS and CDR2 SASEGT. CDR3 loop: CASETVSYEQYF. CDR3 coding DNA: TGTGCCAGCGAGACAGTTTCCTACGAGCAGTACTTC.

This chain links TRBV10-1 with TRBJ2-1; TRBD2 might be the D (5 bases). In germline, CDR1 is WNHNN, CDR2 SYGVQD (reference sequence). The CDR3 sequence is 14 residues long. Deletions cut 5 bases from V and 3 bases from J, with 11 bases between. CDR3 residues: CASSIGLDYNEQFF. CDR3 DNA sequence: TGCGCCAGCAGTATCGGACTGGACTACAATGAGCAGTTCTTC.

The rearrangement links TRBV5-1 to TRBJ2-1, with 14 positions matching TRBD2. CDR1 and CDR2 from the germline V gene are SGHRS and YFSETQ. V lost 3 bases to trimming and J lost 2 bases; unmatched junction nucleotides: 10. This CDR3 comprises 19 residues. As DNA, the CDR3 is TGCGCCAGCAGCTCGAGGACTAGCGGGGGGCCGGGGACCTACAATGAGCAGTTCTTC. Encoded protein: CASSSRTSGGPGTYNEQFF.

The chain is built from TRBV19 and TRBJ2-1, with D unclear. Germline V gene lookup returns CDR1 LNHDA and CDR2 SQIVND (reference sequence). The CDR3 is 13 amino acids. Trimming removed 5 bases from V and 8 bases from J, with 13 bases in between. The DNA for the CDR3 is TGTGCCAGTAGTGTCACACGATACGATGAGCAGTTCTTC. Translation: CASSVTRYDEQFF. Drawing the rest from reference TRBV19 and TRBJ2-1, the complete variable domain is DGGITQSPKYLFRKEGQNVTLSCEQNLNHDAMYWYRQDPGQGLRLIYYSQIVNDFQKGDIAEGYSVSREKKESFPLTVTSAQKNPTAFYLCASSVTRYDEQFFGPGTRLTVL.

The chain recombines TRBV9 with TRBJ2-7; D is uncertain. Germline V gives CDR1 SGDLS, CDR2 YYNGEE. V lost 4 bases, J lost 3 bases, and 14 bases lay in between. The CDR3 spans 14 residues. In nucleotides, the CDR3 is TGTGCCAGCAGCCCCGAGCTGGGTAGCTACGAGCAGTACTTC. This translates into CASSPELGSYEQYF.

The V call is TRBV12-5, the J call TRBJ2-5; the D call may be TRBD1 or TRBD2 (5 bases each). This CDR3 is built from 15 residues. Germline values: CDR1 LGHNT, CDR2 FRNRAP. V was shortened by 4 bases and J by 5 bases, with 17 bases between the two germline ends. Written as DNA, the CDR3 is TGTGCTAGTGGTTCCGGGGACCTCCGGCAGGAGACCCAGTACTTC. Its translation: CASGSGDLRQETQYF.

The V and J genes are TRBV27 and TRBJ1-2; possible D gene TRBD1, 6 bases. Deletions cut 5 bases from V and 4 bases from J, with 17 bases between. Germline CDR1 MNHEY, CDR2 SMNVEV (reference sequence). This CDR3 region has 15 residues. CDR3 residues: CASSLYSGQSYGYTF. The CDR3 DNA follows: TGTGCCAGCAGTCTATATTCCGGACAGAGCTATGGCTACACCTTC.

This rearrangement joins TRBV2 to TRBJ2-7; 8 positions agree with TRBD2. Germline V gene lookup returns CDR1 SNHLY and CDR2 FYNNEI. The CDR3 sequence is 17 residues long. Trimming at V came to 1 base and at J to 1 base, leaving 9 bases not matched to a gene. Here the CDR3 DNA reads TGTGCCAGCAGTGAAGTGCAGCCAGCGGGGGAGTCCTACGAGCAGTACTTC. Translation gives CASSEVQPAGESYEQYF.

Only one count was recorded for this clone. The V and J genes are TRBV19 and TRBJ2-7, with TRBD1 matching 7 bases. Germline CDR1 LNHDA, CDR2 SQIVND (reference sequence). This CDR3 is 13 amino acids long. Trimming took 4 bases from V and 5 from J; bases not matched to a gene: 5. CDR3 sequence (DNA): TGTGCCAGTAGTACCACCACAGGGGACGAGCAGTACTTC. Amino acids: CASSTTTGDEQYF.

This clone was observed once. The CDR3 DNA follows: TGTGCCAGCATGAAGGATTCCACAGATACGCAGTATTTT. Its protein product is CASMKDSTDTQYF. The genes are TRBV27 and TRBJ2-3; D gene ambiguous. CDR3 length equals 13 residues. The germline V gene has CDR1 MNHEY and CDR2 SMNVEV (reference sequence). V shed 7 bases and J shed 2 bases, with 10 bases lying between them.

This chain connects TRBV27 to TRBJ2-3, with D perhaps being TRBD1 or TRBD2 (5 bases each). The V end lost 6 bases, the J end lost 9 bases, and 22 bases lay between the germline ends. The CDR3 is made up of 15 amino acids. From germline, CDR1 is MNHEY and CDR2 SMNVEV (reference sequence). CDR3 bases: TGTGCCAGCAGGCCCGGGACCCCCTCGGGTGGAACGCAGTATTTT. It specifies CASRPGTPSGGTQYF.

The V call is TRBV9, the J call TRBJ2-1; 9 nucleotides line up with TRBD1. V lost 0 bases and J lost 8; bases outside the gene matches: 3. Germline CDR1 and CDR2: SGDLS and YYNGEE. The CDR3 has 14 residues. CDR3 sequence reads: CASSVVDRGDEQFF. Here the CDR3 DNA reads TGTGCCAGCAGCGTAGTAGACAGGGGGGATGAGCAGTTCTTC. Combining the CDR3 with reference TRBV9 and TRBJ2-1 gives the whole variable domain DSGVTQTPKHLITATGQRVTLRCSPRSGDLSVYWYQQSLDQGLQFLIQYYNGEERAKGNILERFSAQQFPDLHSELNLSSLELGDSALYFCASSVVDRGDEQFFGPGTRLTVL.

The chain uses TRBV27 and TRBJ1-1, with D perhaps TRBD1 (6 bases). Germline-derived CDR1 and CDR2 are MNHEY and SMNVEV (reference sequence). The germline V and J ends were trimmed by 5 bases and 1 base, with 14 bases remaining between them. CDR3 size: 15 residues. In DNA form, the CDR3 reads TGTGCCAGCAGTCCCCTTTACAGGGCGAACACTGAAGCTTTCTTT. Translating gives CASSPLYRANTEAFF.

This rearrangement joins TRBV18 to TRBJ2-2; 10 bases match TRBD2. The CDR3 has 17 amino acids. The ends lost 2 bases at V and 1 base at J; junction bases unmatched: 4. Germline V CDR1 and CDR2: KGHSH, LQKENI. The CDR3 DNA is TGTGCCAGCTCACCAACTAGCGGGGTCGGGAACACCGGGGAGCTGTTTTTT. It encodes CASSPTSGVGNTGELFF.

About this clone: This same CDR3 is encoded by further DNA sequences in the sample. The genes are TRBV6-5 and TRBJ1-1, with a weak D call TRBD1 (6 bases). CDR1 and CDR2 (germline): MNHEY, SVGAGI. This CDR3 contains 13 residues. V lost 5 bases and J 1 base, leaving 8 bases between the germline ends. The CDR3, as DNA: TGTGCCAGCAGTCCACAGGGGAACACTGAAGCTTTCTTT. Translating gives CASSPQGNTEAFF.

The CDR3 bases are TGTGCCAGCAGTTTAGGCTCGGGAGCGGGGACCGGGGAGCTGTTTTTT. Protein product: CASSLGSGAGTGELFF. The gene calls are TRBV27 and TRBJ2-2; 7 nucleotides agree with TRBD2. This CDR3 comprises 16 residues. Trimming cost V 2 bases and J 5 bases; bases outside gene matches: 8. The germline gives CDR1 MNHEY, CDR2 SMNVEV (reference sequence).

A word on this clone: This CDR3 is also generated by other DNA sequences in the sample. This chain connects TRBV5-4 to TRBJ1-1; D not resolved. The germline V and J ends were trimmed by 3 bases and 1 base, with 7 bases remaining between them. The germline V gene has CDR1 SGHNT and CDR2 YYREEE (reference sequence). The CDR3 extends over 13 amino acids. CDR3 bases: TGTGCCAGCAGCTGGGCGGGGAACACTGAAGCTTTCTTT. It codes for CASSWAGNTEAFF.